The rows below give T cell receptor beta chains drawn from one sample of a study of cytomegalovirus exposure and HLA in healthy donors. Libraries were prepared by immunoSEQ multiplex PCR; TCRdb keeps only in-frame clonotypes and omits some of them. The repertoire includes a few hundred thousand clones, around 75% of them detected once, and 1.5% to 2% sits in the top ten. Source material: PBMCs. The receptors originated from a woman under 40 in good health and CMV-seronegative. Each CDR3 is given with its conserved first and last residue. D genes are given only for firm matches. The size field is filled for only some rows; it gives once, few, many or a size class.

CASSPSGGRTDTQYF,TGTGCCAGCAGTCCGTCCGGGGGTCGCACAGATACGCAGTATTTT,NA,NA,TRBJ2-3,TRBV6-1
CASSPGGENTEAFF,TGTGCCAGCAGCCCTGGGGGGGAGAACACTGAAGCTTTCTTT,few,NA,TRBJ1-1,TRBV6-5
CATSRVLGLADTEAFF,TGTGCCACCAGCAGAGTACTGGGACTAGCAGACACTGAAGCTTTCTTT,once,NA,TRBJ1-1,TRBV15
CATRTGHGYTF,TGTGCCACACGGACAGGCCATGGCTACACCTTC,NA,TRBD1,TRBJ1-2,TRBV2
CASSRDRADEKLFF,TGTGCCAGCAGCCGGGACAGGGCGGATGAAAAACTGTTTTTT,few,TRBD1,TRBJ1-4,TRBV7-9
CASTYYLGGGLNEQFF,TGTGCCAGCACCTATTACCTAGGGGGGGGCCTTAATGAGCAGTTCTTC,NA,NA,TRBJ2-1,TRBV5-4
CASGLAGREQYF,TGTGCCAGCGGACTAGCGGGCAGGGAGCAGTACTTC,NA,TRBD2,TRBJ2-7,TRBV6-5
CASRKGLSDYNEQFF,TGTGCCAGCCGCAAAGGACTATCCGACTACAATGAGCAGTTCTTC,NA,NA,TRBJ2-1,TRBV2
CASSILLTGVEKLFF,TGTGCCAGTAGTATTTTATTGACAGGGGTAGAAAAACTGTTTTTT,NA,TRBD1,TRBJ1-4,TRBV19
CAWSLASGGTQYF,TGTGCCTGGAGTCTGGCTAGCGGGGGGACCCAGTACTTC,NA,TRBD2,TRBJ2-5,TRBV30
CASSVGPDSRTYEQYF,TGTGCCAGCAGCGTAGGCCCGGACAGCCGAACCTACGAGCAGTACTTC,few,NA,TRBJ2-7,TRBV9
CASSPIEEASYNEQFF,TGCGCCAGCAGCCCGATAGAGGAGGCCTCCTACAATGAGCAGTTCTTC,NA,NA,TRBJ2-1,TRBV4-1